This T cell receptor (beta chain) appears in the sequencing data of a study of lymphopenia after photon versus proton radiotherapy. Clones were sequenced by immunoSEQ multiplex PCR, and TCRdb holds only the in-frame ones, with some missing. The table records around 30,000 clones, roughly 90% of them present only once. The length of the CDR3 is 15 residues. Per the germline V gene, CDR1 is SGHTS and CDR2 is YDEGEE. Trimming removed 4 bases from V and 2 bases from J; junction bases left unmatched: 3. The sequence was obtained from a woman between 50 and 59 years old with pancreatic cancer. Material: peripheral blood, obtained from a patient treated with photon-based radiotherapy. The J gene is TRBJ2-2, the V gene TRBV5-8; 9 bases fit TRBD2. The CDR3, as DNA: TGTGCCAGCAGCCCGGGACTAGCCAACACCGGGGAGCTGTTTTTT. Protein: CASSPGLANTGELFF.